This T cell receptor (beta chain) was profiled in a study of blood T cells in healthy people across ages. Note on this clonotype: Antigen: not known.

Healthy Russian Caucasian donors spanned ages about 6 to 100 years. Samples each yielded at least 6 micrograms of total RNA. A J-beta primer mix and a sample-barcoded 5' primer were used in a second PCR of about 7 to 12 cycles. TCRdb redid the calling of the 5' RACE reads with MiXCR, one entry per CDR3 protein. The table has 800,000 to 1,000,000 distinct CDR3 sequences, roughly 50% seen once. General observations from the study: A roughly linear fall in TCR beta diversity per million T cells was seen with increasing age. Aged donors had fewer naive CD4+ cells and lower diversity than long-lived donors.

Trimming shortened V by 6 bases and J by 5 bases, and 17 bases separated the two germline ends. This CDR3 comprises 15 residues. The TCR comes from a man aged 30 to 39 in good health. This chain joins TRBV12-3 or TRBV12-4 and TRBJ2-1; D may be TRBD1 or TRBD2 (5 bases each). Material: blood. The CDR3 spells CASRKRGLLDNEQFF. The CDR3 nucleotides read TGTGCCAGCAGAAAGAGGGGCCTTCTCGACAATGAGCAGTTCTTC.